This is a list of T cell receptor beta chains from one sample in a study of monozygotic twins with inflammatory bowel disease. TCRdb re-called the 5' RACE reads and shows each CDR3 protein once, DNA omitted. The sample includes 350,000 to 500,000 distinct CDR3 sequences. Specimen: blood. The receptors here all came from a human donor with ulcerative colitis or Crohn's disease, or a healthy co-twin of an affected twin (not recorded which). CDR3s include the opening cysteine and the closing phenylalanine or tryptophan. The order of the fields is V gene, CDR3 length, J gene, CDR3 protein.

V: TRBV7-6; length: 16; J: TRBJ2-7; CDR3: CASSLLGPSSEGEQYF
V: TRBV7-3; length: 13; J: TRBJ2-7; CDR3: CASSLLSPYEQYF
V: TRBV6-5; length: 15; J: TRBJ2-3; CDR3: CASSYVDVSTDTQYF
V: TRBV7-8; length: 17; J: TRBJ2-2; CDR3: CASSLITTSSNTGELFF
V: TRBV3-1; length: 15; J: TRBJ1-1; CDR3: CASSQVRPRGAEAFF
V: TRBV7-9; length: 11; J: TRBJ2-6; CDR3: CASGGANVLTF
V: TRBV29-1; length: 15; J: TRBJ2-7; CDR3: CSVEGQGADGYEQYF
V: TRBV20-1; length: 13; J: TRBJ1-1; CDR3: CSARDRGVAEAFF
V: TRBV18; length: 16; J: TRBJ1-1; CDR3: CASSPLGTDMNTEAFF
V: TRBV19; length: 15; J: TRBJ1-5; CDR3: CASSIITANSQPQHF
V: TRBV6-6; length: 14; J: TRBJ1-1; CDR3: CASTLQGVRTEAFF
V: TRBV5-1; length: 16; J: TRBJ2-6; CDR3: CASSPRTSSGANVLTF
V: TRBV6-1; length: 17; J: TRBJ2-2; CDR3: CASSETSGGRGTGELFF
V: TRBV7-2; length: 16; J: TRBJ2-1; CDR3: CASSLAPGIPNDEQFF
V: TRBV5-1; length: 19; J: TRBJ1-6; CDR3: CASSSLVTGETFYNSPLHF
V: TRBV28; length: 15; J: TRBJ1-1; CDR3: CASSLPGDRGPEAFF
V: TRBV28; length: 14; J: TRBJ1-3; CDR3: CASRSGGAGNTIYF
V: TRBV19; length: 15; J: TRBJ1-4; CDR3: CASRDWGQGDEKLFF